These 4 T cell receptor beta chains originate from one sample sequenced in a study of blood T cell repertoires in COVID-19. Data came from immunoSEQ multiplex PCR; TCRdb stores just in-frame clones and leaves some out. The sample carries 95,000 to 100,000 clones, approximately 87% recorded once. Sequencing input: peripheral blood. These receptor sequences come from a woman aged 30 to 39 with acute or convalescent COVID-19.

This chain connects TRBV12-3 or TRBV12-4 to TRBJ1-2, with D possibly TRBD1 on 6 matching bases. The CDR3 consists of 11 residues. Trimming took off 3 bases at V and 9 bases at J, with 8 bases between the two ends. The DNA of the CDR3 is TGTGCCAGCAGTTTCAGGGGTAGCTACACCTTC. The encoded protein is CASSFRGSYTF.

The chain combines TRBV5-1 with TRBJ2-3; D gene uncertain. This CDR3 comprises 11 residues. Germline V gene data show CDR1 as SGHRS and CDR2 as YFSETQ. V lost 6 bases and J 8 bases, leaving 10 bases between the germline ends. In DNA, the CDR3 is TGCGCCAGCACCCGCGGCGGTACGCAGTATTTT. Translating gives CASTRGGTQYF. Combining the CDR3 with reference TRBV5-1 and TRBJ2-3 gives the whole variable domain KAGVTQTPRYLIKTRGQQVTLSCSPISGHRSVSWYQQTPGQGLQFLFEYFSETQRNKGNFPGRFSGRQFSNSRSEMNVSTLELGDSALYLCASTRGGTQYFGPGTRLTVL.

V is TRBV3-1 (or the pseudogene TRBV3-2) and J is TRBJ2-1; D gene uncertain. CDR3 length: 15 amino acids. The V gene's germline CDR1 is LGHDT and CDR2 YNNKEL (reference sequence). With 4 bases removed from V and 0 bases from J, the gap between germline ends came to 10 bases. Written as DNA, the CDR3 is TGTGCCAGCAGCCCCTCTGAGTACTCCTACAATGAGCAGTTCTTC. This sequence encodes CASSPSEYSYNEQFF.

The rearrangement links TRBV6-1 to TRBJ1-5, with D tentatively TRBD1 (6 bases). V gave up 3 bases and J gave up 9 bases, with 15 bases separating them. Per the germline V gene, CDR1 is MNHNS and CDR2 is SASEGT. The CDR3 has 14 amino acids. As DNA, the CDR3 is TGTGCCAGCAGTGAGGGACAACCCCATCGGCCCCAGCATTTT. The encoded protein is CASSEGQPHRPQHF.